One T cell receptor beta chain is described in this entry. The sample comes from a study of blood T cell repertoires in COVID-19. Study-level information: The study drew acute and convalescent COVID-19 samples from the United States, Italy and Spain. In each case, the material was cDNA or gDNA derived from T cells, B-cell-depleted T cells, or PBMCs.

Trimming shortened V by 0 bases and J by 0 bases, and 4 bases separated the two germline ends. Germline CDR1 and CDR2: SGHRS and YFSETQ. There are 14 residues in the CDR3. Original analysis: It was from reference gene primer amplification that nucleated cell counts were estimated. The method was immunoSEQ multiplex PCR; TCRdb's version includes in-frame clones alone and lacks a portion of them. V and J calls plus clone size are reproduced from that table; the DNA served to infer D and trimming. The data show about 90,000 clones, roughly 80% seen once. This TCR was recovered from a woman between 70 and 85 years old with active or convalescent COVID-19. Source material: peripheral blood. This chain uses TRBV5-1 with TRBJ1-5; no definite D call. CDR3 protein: CASSLGLSNQPQHF. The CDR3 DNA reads TGCGCCAGCAGCTTGGGGCTTAGCAATCAGCCCCAGCATTTT.